The T cell receptor beta chain under discussion was sequenced for a study of response to subunit inactivated influenza vaccine. Whole-study results and caveats: That few new T cells are recruited by each seasonal influenza vaccination was the authors' suggestion.

TCRdb re-derived calls from the RT-PCR reads in MiXCR, one entry per CDR3 protein. The sample has roughly 500,000 distinct CDR3 sequences, about 15% seen once; the top ten hold less than 4%. The CDR3 spans 14 residues. The J segment lost 5 bases and the V segment lost 5 bases, leaving 7 bases of the junction unmatched. This clonotype was detected many times. The antigen is not known. This chain links TRBV12-3 or TRBV12-4 with TRBJ2-7; 9 nucleotides line up with TRBD1. Sequencing used CD4+ T cells sorted from PBMCs, obtained roughly 24 months after vaccination. This clonotype was obtained from a man aged 50-75 years who received an inactivated influenza vaccine. The DNA for the CDR3 is TGTGCCAGCAGTCGAAGACAGGGGGGCGACGAGCAGTACTTC. Its translation is CASSRRQGGDEQYF.